The rows below give T cell receptor beta chains drawn from one sample of a study of CXCR3-negative and CXCR3-positive naive CD8 T cells. After re-calling the 5' RACE reads, TCRdb lists one entry per CDR3 protein, DNA absent. Its clone listing holds over 55,000 distinct CDR3 sequences. The source material was naive CXCR3+ CD8+ T cells from blood. The receptors come from a human donor in good health. Some clones in this sample may be carry-over from other donors' samples. Both conserved end residues are part of each CDR3. Not every row has a clone size; where given, it reads once, few, many or a size class.

v_call	clone_size	j_call	cdr3_aa
TRBV20-1	NA	TRBJ2-7	CSARDFFGGKDDTYEQYF
TRBV9	NA	TRBJ2-1	CASSVSGTDSYNEQFF
TRBV29-1	NA	TRBJ2-5	CSVDIWAAFEETQYF
TRBV29-1	NA	TRBJ2-7	CSVVSGAIPYEQYF
TRBV5-1	NA	TRBJ2-3	CASSEEGPYSGSYTDTQYF
TRBV4-3	medium-sized	TRBJ2-3	CASSQEFVGSALDTQYF
TRBV7-9	NA	TRBJ1-2	CASSLQDNYGYTF
TRBV29-1	NA	TRBJ2-5	CSVVQGMETQYF
TRBV3-1	NA	TRBJ1-5	CASSQDCYRSMGNSNQPQHF
TRBV29-1	NA	TRBJ2-7	CSVGQGSYEQYF
TRBV29-1	NA	TRBJ2-7	CSVVGQGEQYF
TRBV19	NA	TRBJ2-4	CASNEEGRNIQYF
TRBV9	NA	TRBJ2-1	CASRRGDSVDEQFF
TRBV29-1	NA	TRBJ2-5	CSVEGGLAGLPSVTQYF
TRBV15	NA	TRBJ1-6	CATSMPGNLPLHF
TRBV15	NA	TRBJ2-7	CATSRDREPNEQYF
TRBV29-1	NA	TRBJ2-1	CSVEDHRQGAVNEQFF
TRBV12-3/TRBV12-4	NA	TRBJ1-6	CASTPGGGSPLHF
TRBV12-3/TRBV12-4	NA	TRBJ2-3	CATRTGGTDTQYF
TRBV24-1	NA	TRBJ2-1	CATSETVDEQFF
TRBV25-1	NA	TRBJ2-2	CASSEWVGPNTGELFF
TRBV14	NA	TRBJ2-7	CASSQLTGTGSYEQYF
TRBV12-3/TRBV12-4	NA	TRBJ2-4	CASSWTPVLGDIQYF
TRBV28	NA	TRBJ1-1	CASSPLRGSNTEAFF
TRBV7-2	NA	TRBJ1-1	CASSSSDSLSEAFF
TRBV15	NA	TRBJ2-5	CATSTGLDQGTQYF
TRBV12-3/TRBV12-4	NA	TRBJ2-5	CASSDSLAEETQYF
TRBV30	medium-sized	TRBJ2-7	CAWSVHNSYEQYF
TRBV29-1	medium-sized	TRBJ2-7	CSVFSDRHHEQYF
TRBV4-3	NA	TRBJ2-1	CASSQAQQLYNEQFF
TRBV29-1	NA	TRBJ2-3	CSVLLVAESSTDTQYF
TRBV5-6	NA	TRBJ1-2	CASSGQEQLYGYTF